The following is a T cell receptor beta chain sequence with its context. This sample was taken from a study of lymphopenia after photon versus proton radiotherapy. The protocol was immunoSEQ multiplex PCR, while the TCRdb copy is restricted to in-frame clones and leaves out a portion. This sample has 26,000 or so clones, with roughly 85% found just once. This sequence originates from a young man with gastric cancer. This specimen consisted of peripheral blood, obtained from a patient treated with photon-based radiotherapy.

The CDR3 protein is CASSFQGNMNTEAFF. The DNA of the CDR3 is TGTGCCAGCAGCTTCCAAGGGAATATGAACACTGAAGCTTTCTTT. The V and J genes are TRBV11-2 and TRBJ1-1; no firm D call. The CDR3 sequence is 15 residues long. The V end was cut by 3 bases, the J end by 0 bases, with 11 bases between. Germline loops: CDR1 SGHAT, CDR2 FQNNGV.